This TCR beta chain originates from a study of shared clonotypes between healthy human individuals. Healthy HIV-negative adults without recent acute infections or vaccinations served as donors. The V and J ends lost 8 bases and 3 bases respectively, with 14 bases between them. The CDR3 is 14 amino acids. Per germline, CDR1 SNHLY and CDR2 FYNNEI. Only in-frame clones appear in the TCRdb table, and some are missing; sequencing was by immunoSEQ multiplex PCR. The sample lists 1,400,000 or so clones, less than 99% seen once, with over 0.3% in the top ten. The sequenced sample was naive CD4+ T cells sorted from blood. Subset meaning: CD45RA+ positively selected. The chain carries TRBV2 and TRBJ2-1; TRBD1 or TRBD2 may be the D gene (5 bases each). The receptor comes from a young man in good health. CDR3 loop: CASGPGPNYNEQFF. The CDR3 region has the DNA TGTGCCAGCGGGCCGGGACCAAACTACAATGAGCAGTTCTTC.